The 18 T cell receptor beta chains reported below all come from one sample, sequenced in a study of human T cells and chemical hapten exposure. TCRdb used MiXCR to reprocess the RACE reads, holding one entry per CDR3 protein. The data contain about 35,000 distinct CDR3 sequences, more than 6% of them singletons. Stated time point: patch test 1, 2 weeks after DPC sensitization. Treatment specified: therapeutic diphenylcyclopropenone sensitization with weekly scalp DPC. Total RNA was isolated from unfractionated whole blood. Sequences were derived from whole blood, sampled in connection with sensitization to the hapten diphenylcyclopropenone (DPC). The receptors shown here come from a woman in her thirties with alopecia areata. Some clones in this sample may be carry-over from other donors' samples.

In this sample, this clonotype turned up many times. The chain combines TRBV4-3 with TRBJ2-1; D unclear. The CDR3 consists of 18 residues. Germline-derived CDR1 and CDR2 are LGHNA and YSLEER. With 0 bases removed from V and 0 bases from J, the gap between germline ends came to 15 bases. CDR3 nucleotide sequence: TGCGCCAGCAGCCAAGATCCAGGAAAAATGAGCTCCTACAATGAGCAGTTCTTC. Protein sequence: CASSQDPGKMSSYNEQFF.

In its sample, this clonotype was seen many times. The chain couples TRBV20-1 to TRBJ2-2, with 7 bases fitting TRBD1. The CDR3 covers 16 residues. Germline V lookup: CDR1 DFQATT, CDR2 SNEGSKA (reference sequence). Losses at the gene ends were 3 bases for V and 0 bases for J; bases not matched to a gene: 7. The CDR3, as DNA: TGCAGTGCTAGGGGACAGTCACTCGCGAACACCGGGGAGCTGTTTTTT. Its translation is CSARGQSLANTGELFF.

In its sample, this clonotype was seen many times. This chain connects TRBV18 to TRBJ2-7; D remains ambiguous. The CDR3 runs to 13 residues. From germline, CDR1 is KGHSH and CDR2 LQKENI. V was shortened by 4 bases and J by 7 bases, with 14 bases between the two germline ends. DNA of the CDR3: TGTGCCAGCTCACGTGTGGAAGGTCGAGAGCAGTACTTC. This translates into CASSRVEGREQYF. Filled out from reference TRBV18 and TRBJ2-7, the complete variable domain reads NAGVMQNPRHLVRRRGQEARLRCSPMKGHSHVYWYRQLPEEGLKFMVYLQKENIIDESGMPKERFSAEFPKEGPSILRIQQVVRGDSAAYFCASSRVEGREQYFGPGTRLTVT.

This clonotype has just a few counts. CDR3 DNA: TGTGCCCTGGGGGGAGGGCTCATGAACACTGAAGCTTTCTTT. This encodes CALGGGLMNTEAFF. V gene TRBV30 combines with J gene TRBJ1-1, with D tentatively TRBD1 (5 bases). The CDR3 has 14 residues. Trimming removed 8 bases from V and 0 bases from J, with 16 bases in between. Germline CDR1 GTSNPN, CDR2 SVGIG (reference sequence).

This clonotype was recorded at least ten times. The J gene is TRBJ1-1, the V gene TRBV20-1; 9 bases are a match to TRBD1. The germline V gene has CDR1 DFQATT and CDR2 SNEGSKA (reference sequence). V dropped 7 bases and J dropped 1; count of bases not matched to a gene: 1. CDR3 length: 12 residues. In DNA form, the CDR3 reads TGCAGTGGGGGACAGGGGAACACTGAAGCTTTCTTT. Residues: CSGGQGNTEAFF.

The chain combines TRBV21-1 with TRBJ2-7. TRBV21-1 is noted as a pseudogene. The length of the CDR3 is 12 residues. CDR3 nucleotide sequence: TGTGCCAGCAGTCTTCCCATGCACGAGCAGTACTTC. It specifies CASSLPMHEQYF.

This chain joins TRBV6-2 or TRBV6-3 and TRBJ2-1; D unresolved. From germline, CDR1 is MNHEY and CDR2 SVGEGT. This CDR3 spans 16 amino acids. V lost 2 bases to trimming and J lost 9 bases, with 20 bases between them. The CDR3 region is CASSYMVPWGEGEQFF. The CDR3 nucleotides read TGTGCCAGCAGTTACATGGTCCCATGGGGTGAAGGTGAGCAGTTCTTC.

This clonotype was counted at least ten times. The chain joins TRBV7-2 to TRBJ2-2; TRBD2 matches at 7 bases. The length of the CDR3 is 15 residues. The junction had 7 bases not matched to a gene; V was cut back by 5 bases and J by 4 bases. Germline V gives CDR1 SGHTA, CDR2 FQGNSA. CDR3: CASSPRSGATGELFF. For the CDR3, the DNA is TGTGCCAGCAGCCCTCGGAGCGGGGCCACCGGGGAGCTGTTTTTT.

The sample holds a few counts of this clonotype. The rearrangement joins TRBV5-5 to TRBJ1-6; 12 bases align to TRBD1. Losses at the gene ends were 4 bases for V and 8 bases for J; bases not matched to a gene: 10. Germline V gives CDR1 SGHKS, CDR2 YYEKEE (reference sequence). The CDR3 consists of 17 residues. CDR3 in amino acids: CASSETGTGGSDSPLHF. CDR3 nucleotide sequence: TGTGCCAGCAGCGAAACCGGGACAGGGGGCTCTGATTCACCCCTCCACTTT.

The chain uses TRBV18 and TRBJ1-1; D is unresolved. V was trimmed by 3 bases and J by 4 bases, leaving 18 bases between them. The CDR3 sequence is 16 residues long. Germline lookup yields CDR1 KGHSH and CDR2 LQKENI. Here the CDR3 reads CASSPNYGSSGTEAFF. Written as DNA, the CDR3 is TGTGCCAGCTCACCCAATTACGGGAGCTCAGGCACTGAAGCTTTCTTT.

This clonotype was seen ten or more times. The J gene is TRBJ1-1, the V gene TRBV24-1, with 7 bases that match TRBD1. CDR1 is KGHDR, CDR2 SFDVKD, per germline. V shed 4 bases and J 5 bases; nucleotides not matched to a gene: 6. The CDR3 length is 14 residues. The chain's CDR3 is CATSETGRRTEAFF. CDR3 bases: TGTGCCACCAGTGAGACAGGGAGGAGGACTGAAGCTTTCTTT.

This clonotype has only a few counts. This rearrangement joins TRBV3-1 to TRBJ1-1; no definite D call. The germline CDR1 and CDR2 sequences are LGHDT and YNNKEL (reference sequence). The CDR3 runs 15 residues. With 0 bases removed from V and 0 bases from J, the gap between germline ends came to 8 bases. The CDR3 reads CASSQDAGMNTEAFF. The CDR3 DNA is TGTGCCAGCAGCCAAGACGCCGGTATGAACACTGAAGCTTTCTTT.

The chain recombines TRBV7-9 with TRBJ2-4, with 9 nucleotides matching TRBD1. This CDR3 region has 16 residues. J gave up 1 base and V 5 bases, and 6 bases lay outside the gene matches. Germline V gives CDR1 SEHNR, CDR2 FQNEAQ (reference sequence). In nucleotides, the CDR3 is TGTGCCAGCAGCCCAGGACAGGGGAGGGCCAAAAACATTCAGTACTTC. Translating it yields CASSPGQGRAKNIQYF.

The chain uses TRBV2 and TRBJ1-2, with a tentative D call TRBD1 (5 bases). Trimming removed 5 bases from V and 5 bases from J, with 15 bases in between. CDR3 length: 14 residues. Germline CDR1 is SNHLY and CDR2 is FYNNEI. The CDR3 is CASSQFRQQYGYTF. The CDR3 DNA sequence: TGTGCCAGCAGTCAATTTCGACAGCAGTATGGCTACACCTTC.

Many counts were recorded for this clonotype. This rearrangement joins TRBV2 to TRBJ1-3, with D unclear. Looked up from germline, CDR1 is SNHLY and CDR2 is FYNNEI. This CDR3 contains 16 residues. V lost 3 bases and J lost 4, with 16 bases in between. The CDR3 sequence: CASSDLSLSSGNTIYF. In DNA form, the CDR3 reads TGTGCCAGCAGTGATCTCAGCCTTTCTTCCGGAAACACCATATATTTT.

This clonotype was seen at least ten times. The chain recombines TRBV27 with TRBJ2-7; 15 nucleotides agree with TRBD2. Germline lookup yields CDR1 MNHEY and CDR2 SMNVEV (reference sequence). CDR3 size: 18 residues. V lost 6 bases and J lost 2; bases outside the gene matches: 11. In nucleotides, the CDR3 is TGTGCCAGCAGCCAAAGGACTAGCGGGGGGGCTACAACCTACGAGCAGTACTTC. It is translated as CASSQRTSGGATTYEQYF.

The table lists this clonotype with a few counts. The CDR3 sequence is CASSLSDRGHEQYF. CDR3 sequence (DNA): TGTGCCAGCAGTTTATCGGACAGGGGGCACGAGCAGTACTTC. The chain carries TRBV28 and TRBJ2-7, with 11 bases identical to TRBD1. J lost 5 bases, V lost 1 base, and 1 base had no gene match. This CDR3 is built from 14 residues. The germline V gene has CDR1 MDHEN and CDR2 SYDVKM.

This clonotype has at least ten counts. This chain links TRBV23-1 with TRBJ2-5, with D perhaps matching TRBD1 (6 bases). Being an ORF, TRBV23-1 has a function that is uncertain. Trimming stripped 0 bases from V and 0 bases from J, with 14 bases between. The CDR3 is 17 residues long. The CDR3 loop reads CASSQSNFAGDQETQYF. In DNA, the CDR3 is TGCGCCAGCAGTCAATCGAATTTCGCAGGGGACCAAGAGACCCAGTACTTC.